A few counts support the clone carrying this T cell receptor (beta chain). The target antigen is unknown. This sample was included in a study of T cell repertoires in cytomegalovirus infection. Germline loops: CDR1 SGHVS, CDR2 FNYEAQ. CDR3 length: 18 residues. Trimming took off 5 bases at V and 3 bases at J, with 23 bases between the two ends. From the reads, TCRdb called clonotypes with MiXCR, one entry per CDR3 protein. The data show some 900,000 distinct CDR3 sequences, about 31% seen once. This chain connects TRBV7-6 to TRBJ2-4; no definite D call. The receptor was derived from a human donor in good health (CMV status not recorded). Some clones in this sample may be carry-over from other donors' samples. The source was cultured CD8+ T cells from PBMCs, collected from culture after CMV antigen stimulation. The CDR3 coding sequence is TGTGCCAGCAGCGTATATCAACTTCAGGCCTTTGACAAAAACATTCAGTACTTC. Protein product: CASSVYQLQAFDKNIQYF.